This is a list of T cell receptor beta chains from one sample in a study of immune evolution from preneoplasia to lung adenocarcinoma. Only in-frame clones appear in the TCRdb table, and some are missing; sequencing was by immunoSEQ multiplex PCR. The sample has 4,900 or so clones; approximately 80% are singletons. Sequencing used FFPE minimally invasive lung adenocarcinoma tissue. The receptor source for this set is a person aged 55-85 years with lung adenocarcinoma. Both conserved end residues are part of each CDR3. A D gene is named only where the DNA matches it firmly. Size is omitted from some rows. Given values are once, few, many or a class for expanded clones.

>TRBJ2-7|TRBV7-9|.|.
CASSLAFGPSGEQYF
TGTGCCAGCAGCTTAGCGTTTGGGCCATCGGGCGAGCAGTACTTC
>TRBJ2-1|TRBV18|.|.
CASSPPGHLTGNEQFF
TGTGCCAGCTCACCACCGGGACACTTAACGGGCAATGAGCAGTTCTTC
>TRBJ2-7|TRBV4-3|.|.
CASSLTTSGASYEQYF
TGCGCCAGCAGCCTTACGACATCGGGGGCCTCCTACGAGCAGTACTTC
>TRBJ1-6|TRBV28|.|.
CASSPPRGPDSPLHF
TGTGCCAGCAGTCCCCCCCGAGGGCCGGATTCACCCCTCCACTTT
>TRBJ2-2|TRBV6-5|.|few
CASRPGQRNTGELFF
TGTGCCAGCAGGCCGGGGCAGAGGAACACCGGGGAGCTGTTTTTT
>TRBJ1-2|TRBV19|TRBD1|.
CATGTDGTNYGYTF
TGTGCCACCGGGACAGATGGAACTAACTATGGCTACACCTTC
>TRBJ2-3|TRBV28|TRBD1|.
CASSRDSNTDTQYF
TGTGCCAGCAGTCGGGACAGCAACACAGATACGCAGTATTTT
>TRBJ2-1|TRBV10-3|TRBD2|once
CAISWTSGGSYNEQFF
TGTGCCATCAGTTGGACTAGCGGGGGTTCCTACAATGAGCAGTTCTTC
>TRBJ1-6|TRBV28|TRBD1|.
CASSFPRTGGANSPLHF
TGTGCCAGCAGTTTCCCTCGGACAGGGGGCGCGAATTCACCCCTCCACTTT
>TRBJ1-4|TRBV7-3|TRBD1|.
CASSLTAGTGSMEKLFF
TGTGCCAGCAGCTTGACGGCCGGGACAGGGAGTATGGAAAAACTGTTTTTT
>TRBJ1-1|TRBV11-2|TRBD1|.
CASSQGGERTEAFF
TGTGCCAGCAGCCAGGGGGGGGAGCGCACTGAAGCTTTCTTT
>TRBJ1-2|TRBV7-2|.|.
CASSLMGGSSGYTF
TGTGCCAGCAGCTTAATGGGTGGGTCCTCGGGCTACACCTTC
>TRBJ2-1|TRBV5-4|TRBD1|.
CASSAPGGESSYNEQFF
TGTGCCAGCAGCGCCCCAGGGGGAGAAAGCTCCTACAATGAGCAGTTCTTC
>TRBJ1-1|TRBV7-9|TRBD1|.
CASSLLQGYGGTEAFF
TGTGCCAGCAGCTTATTACAGGGGTATGGTGGCACTGAAGCTTTCTTT
>TRBJ2-2|TRBV27|TRBD1|.
CASSTTGGIGGELFF
TGTGCCAGCAGTACTACAGGGGGGATAGGCGGGGAGCTGTTTTTT
>TRBJ2-5|TRBV13|.|.
CASSSGGVIEETQYF
TGTGCCAGCAGCTCAGGCGGGGTCATAGAAGAGACCCAGTACTTC
>TRBJ2-5|TRBV5-1|TRBD2|.
CASSIPSGKTQETQYF
TGCGCCAGCAGCATCCCTAGCGGGAAAACCCAAGAGACCCAGTACTTC
>TRBJ1-1|TRBV4-1|.|.
CASSQVPPGLNTEAFF
TGCGCCAGCAGCCAAGTTCCCCCGGGTTTAAACACTGAAGCTTTCTTT
>TRBJ1-4|TRBV28|.|once
CASTPTNEKLFF
TGTGCCAGCACCCCAACTAATGAAAAACTGTTTTTT
>TRBJ2-2|TRBV7-9|.|once
CASSLNTGELFF
TGTGCCAGCAGCCTGAACACCGGGGAGCTGTTTTTT
>TRBJ2-7|TRBV6-6|TRBD2|.
CASRNLAGVSSYEQYF
TGTGCCAGCAGGAACCTAGCGGGGGTAAGCTCCTACGAGCAGTACTTC
>TRBJ1-1|TRBV9|.|.
CASSPRGQNTEAFF
TGTGCCAGCAGCCCCAGAGGACAGAACACTGAAGCTTTCTTT
>TRBJ2-5|TRBV5-1|.|.
CASSLQETQYF
TGCGCCAGCAGCTTACAAGAGACCCAGTACTTC
>TRBJ2-6|TRBV7-9|TRBD1|.
CASRDSQGSGANVLTF
TGTGCCAGCAGAGATTCACAGGGGTCTGGGGCCAACGTCCTGACTTTC
>TRBJ1-6|TRBV5-1|.|.
CASSQQADNSPLHF
TGCGCCAGCAGCCAGCAGGCAGATAATTCACCCCTCCACTTT
>TRBJ2-5|TRBV9|.|.
CASSVGLIGGGETQYF
TGTGCCAGCAGCGTAGGTTTGATAGGAGGGGGAGAGACCCAGTACTTC
>TRBJ2-5|TRBV27|.|few
CASSSQETQYF
TGTGCCAGCAGTTCCCAAGAGACCCAGTACTTC
>TRBJ2-1|TRBV25-1|.|.
CASRDTQEGEQFF
TGTGCCAGCAGAGACACCCAGGAGGGTGAGCAGTTCTTC
>TRBJ2-1|TRBV5-8|.|.
CASSLRVNEQFF
TGTGCCAGCAGCCTTCGGGTCAATGAGCAGTTCTTC
>TRBJ2-1|TRBV5-1|.|.
CASSLAGAIYNEQFF
TGCGCCAGCAGCTTGGCGGGGGCCATCTACAATGAGCAGTTCTTC
>TRBJ2-5|TRBV7-2|TRBD2|once
CASSLVPGGQETQYF
TGTGCCAGCAGCTTAGTCCCGGGGGGTCAAGAGACCCAGTACTTC
>TRBJ1-2|TRBV9|.|.
CASSVQGTRDYGYTF
TGTGCCAGCAGCGTACAGGGGACTCGGGACTATGGCTACACCTTC
>TRBJ1-2|TRBV9|.|once
CASSVAGYDGYTF
TGTGCCAGCAGCGTAGCAGGGTACGATGGCTACACCTTC